This TCR beta chain was profiled in a study of shared clonotypes between healthy human individuals. To note about this clone: The antigen remains unidentified. The germline gene is not matched at one end of the junction; a read error may be the cause.

CDR3 length equals 13 residues. Germline V CDR1 and CDR2: SNHLY, FYNNEI. Nashville, Tennessee was home to all donors, each a Caucasian adult. General study findings and limits: Estimated richness was generally greater in naive than memory subsets. For naive CD4 cells, around 5.1% of clonotypes were shared across a handful of donors.

Splitting of each subset's genomic DNA was done evenly across several immunoSEQ plates. Generated by immunoSEQ multiplex PCR, the TCRdb table keeps only in-frame clones and is missing some. Here the sample spans 2 million to 2.5 million clones, around 92% being singletons. The receptor was isolated from a man aged 18-30 years in good health. Some clones in this sample may be carry-over from other donors' samples. The sequencing sample was made of naive CD4+ T cells from PBMCs. Subset given: CD45RA+ positively selected. The chain has TRBV2 and TRBJ2-7, with TRBD2 matching over 14 bases. CDR3 nucleotides: TGTGCCAGCAGTGAAGCAAGGACTAGCGGGAGGACCTTC. Translation gives CASSEARTSGRTF.